This entry lists 20 T cell receptor beta chains sequenced from one sample in a study of post-analysis software for immune sequencing data. Findings of the study overall: When patients were compared with controls, roughly five TRBV segments were more frequent, TRBV5-6, TRBV5-1 and TRBV20-1 among them.

Prepared TCR beta cDNA libraries contained unique molecular identifiers. TCRdb itself ran the PCR reads through MiXCR, one entry per CDR3 protein. The sample carries hundreds of thousands of distinct CDR3 sequences, roughly 50% recorded once. For these receptors, no antigen is known. The sample taken for sequencing was blood. The receptors stem from a girl aged 10 to 17 with multiple sclerosis.

The rearrangement uses TRBV7-8 and TRBJ2-1; the match to TRBD2 covers 14 bases. CDR1 is SGHVS and CDR2 is FQNEAQ in the germline V gene. V lost 5 bases and J lost 6; bases outside the gene matches: 3. CDR3 length: 15 amino acids. The CDR3 reads CASSPTSGGVNEQFF. The CDR3 DNA reads as TGTGCCAGCAGCCCGACTAGCGGGGGGGTCAATGAGCAGTTCTTC.

This clonotype was counted between two and nine times. This chain uses TRBV29-1 with TRBJ1-2; D may be TRBD1 (6 bases). Trimming shortened V by 7 bases and J by 8 bases, and 14 bases separated the two germline ends. Germline CDR1 is SQVTM and CDR2 is ANQGSEA. The CDR3 runs 11 residues. The DNA of the CDR3 is TGCAGCGGCTCCGGCGGGGGCGGCTACACCTTC. This codes for CSGSGGGGYTF.

The chain couples TRBV7-2 to TRBJ2-7, with TRBD2 matching over 7 bases. The germline V gene has CDR1 SGHTA and CDR2 FQGNSA. V was clipped by 3 bases and J by 4 bases; unmatched bases: 9. The CDR3 consists of 15 residues. CDR3: CASSFGGSKNYEQYF. For the CDR3, the DNA is TGTGCCAGCAGCTTTGGCGGGAGTAAGAATTACGAGCAGTACTTC.

The chain carries TRBV5-4 and TRBJ2-7, with D uncertain. Per the germline V gene, CDR1 is SGHNT and CDR2 is YYREEE (reference sequence). The CDR3 is 11 amino acids. V lost 1 base and J 5 bases, leaving 4 bases between the germline ends. Here the CDR3 reads CASSLLHEQYF. The CDR3 DNA is TGTGCCAGCAGCTTGCTCCACGAGCAGTACTTC.

The gene calls are TRBV7-3 and TRBJ2-1; perhaps TRBD1 as D (5 bases). The CDR3 loop spans 16 amino acids. CDR1 and CDR2 (germline): SGHTA, FQGTGA. V dropped 1 base and J dropped 8 bases, with 18 bases sitting between them. CDR3 DNA: TGTGCCAGCAGCTTAAGACCTCCGCCCAGGGATGATGAGCAGTTCTTC. Protein product: CASSLRPPPRDDEQFF. The full variable domain, in which reference TRBV7-3 and TRBJ2-1 provide the parts outside the CDR3, is GAGVSQTPSNKVTEKGKYVELRCDPISGHTALYWYRQSLGQGPEFLIYFQGTGAADDSGLPNDRFFAVRPEGSVSTLKIQRTERGDSAVYLCASSLRPPPRDDEQFFGPGTRLTVL.

This chain connects TRBV7-9 to TRBJ2-7; 8 bases map to TRBD1. The CDR3 loop spans 15 amino acids. Per germline, CDR1 SEHNR and CDR2 FQNEAQ (reference sequence). The trim removed 0 bases at V and 2 bases at J, leaving 3 bases unmatched. CDR3 residues: CASSLAGRGPYEQYF. In DNA, the CDR3 is TGTGCCAGCAGCTTAGCGGGCAGGGGGCCCTACGAGCAGTACTTC.

CDR3 in amino acids: CASSPGTSGPYEQYF. CDR3 nucleotides: TGTGCCAGCAGTCCAGGGACTAGCGGACCCTACGAGCAGTACTTC. The chain is built from TRBV12-3 or TRBV12-4 and TRBJ2-7; 11 nucleotides line up with TRBD2. V was clipped by 5 bases and J by 2 bases; unmatched bases: 5. This CDR3 has 15 residues.

This clonotype has only a few counts. J is TRBJ2-7 and V is TRBV7-6, with 9 bases fitting TRBD1. This CDR3 is built from 14 residues. The ends lost 4 bases at V and 6 bases at J; junction bases unmatched: 7. The V gene's germline CDR1 is SGHVS and CDR2 FNYEAQ. The CDR3 nucleotides are TGTGCCAGCAGCTCCGGGACAGGGTCGGTCGAGCAGTACTTC. It translates to CASSSGTGSVEQYF.

The chain uses TRBV6-5 and TRBJ2-3, with 9 bases identical to TRBD1. CDR1 is MNHEY, CDR2 SVGAGI, per germline. This CDR3 has 16 amino acids. J lost 6 bases, V lost 6 bases, and 13 bases had no gene match. CDR3 amino acids: CASRPGQGGNLDTQYF. The CDR3 bases are TGTGCCAGCAGACCGGGACAGGGCGGGAACCTGGATACGCAGTATTTT.

This clonotype was observed a handful of times. The V call is TRBV6-5, the J call TRBJ1-2; D is unclear. The CDR3 loop spans 15 amino acids. Germline assignment: CDR1 MNHEY and CDR2 SVGAGI. V lost 0 bases, J lost 0 bases, and 8 bases lay in between. The CDR3 DNA reads as TGTGCCAGCAGTTACTCGGGTGAGGCTAACTATGGCTACACCTTC. It codes for CASSYSGEANYGYTF.

This clonotype was counted only a few times. The V gene is TRBV13, the J gene TRBJ2-7; 7 bases line up with TRBD2. Per the germline V gene, CDR1 is PRHDT and CDR2 is FYEKMQ (reference sequence). Unmatched junction bases numbered 6, after V lost 1 base and J lost 6 bases. The CDR3 runs 14 residues. The DNA for the CDR3 is TGTGCCAGCAGCTTAGCCAGCGGGGCTCTCGAGCAGTACTTC. This codes for CASSLASGALEQYF. Complete variable domain (other parts from reference TRBV13 and TRBJ2-7): AAGVIQSPRHLIKEKRETATLKCYPIPRHDTVYWYQQGPGQDPQFLISFYEKMQSDKGSIPDRFSAQQFSDYHSELNMSSLELGDSALYFCASSLASGALEQYFGPGTRLTVT.

The V call is TRBV20-1, the J call TRBJ2-5; D possibly corresponds to TRBD2 (6 bases). The DNA end lines up better with TRBJ2-7; the J call may be wrong. Germline V gene data show CDR1 as DFQATT and CDR2 as SNEGSKA (reference sequence). The CDR3 consists of 14 residues. The CDR3 DNA sequence: TGCAGTGCAGACCGGGACGGGGGTTCCCACGAGCAGTACTTC. It is translated as CSADRDGGSHEQYF.

The V and J genes are TRBV29-1 and TRBJ2-7; TRBD1 matches at 10 bases. J gave up 6 bases and V 7 bases, and 3 bases lay outside the gene matches. Looked up from germline, CDR1 is SQVTM and CDR2 is ANQGSEA. The CDR3 loop spans 11 amino acids. CDR3 region: CSGGQGFEQYF. The DNA of the CDR3 is TGCAGCGGGGGACAGGGGTTCGAGCAGTACTTC.

This clonotype was counted only a few times. The chain employs TRBV10-3 and TRBJ2-1, with 15 positions matching TRBD2. Germline lookup yields CDR1 ENHRY and CDR2 SYGVKD. The CDR3 covers 18 residues. Germline trimming cut 4 bases from V and 1 base from J; bases unmatched to any gene: 5. Here the CDR3 DNA reads TGTGCCATCAGTGGGACTAGCGGGAGGGAGAGGTCCTACAATGAGCAGTTCTTC. Translating gives CAISGTSGRERSYNEQFF.

The chain has TRBV18 and TRBJ2-1, with D possibly matching TRBD1 (6 bases). The J call is uncertain, as TRBJ2-7 better fits the DNA end. CDR3 size: 14 residues. Germline CDR1 reads KGHSH; CDR2 reads LQKENI. As DNA, the CDR3 is TGTGCCAGCTCACTTCAACAGGGCCTTCCGGAGCAGTACTTC. This codes for CASSLQQGLPEQYF.

The CDR3 spells CSTGTLDTQYF. The CDR3, as DNA: TGCAGCACGGGGACCTTAGACACGCAGTATTTT. The chain joins TRBV29-1 to TRBJ2-3; D may correspond to TRBD1 or TRBD2 (5 bases each). The V end lost 8 bases, the J end lost 9 bases, and 15 bases lay between the germline ends. This CDR3 is 11 amino acids long. Germline values: CDR1 SQVTM, CDR2 ANQGSEA.

The chain recombines TRBV7-9 with TRBJ1-2; 8 nucleotides align to TRBD1. Germline V lookup: CDR1 SEHNR, CDR2 FQNEAQ (reference sequence). This CDR3 has 15 amino acids. J was trimmed by 3 bases and V by 4 bases; bases with no gene match: 7. In nucleotides, the CDR3 is TGTGCCAGCAGCTACGCAGGGGGCGGGGACTATGGCTACACCTTC. This sequence encodes CASSYAGGGDYGYTF.

There are a few counts of this clonotype. The chain combines TRBV20-1 with TRBJ1-1; D remains unclear. V lost 3 bases and J 1 base, leaving 6 bases between the germline ends. Germline assignment: CDR1 DFQATT and CDR2 SNEGSKA (reference sequence). This CDR3 is 12 amino acids long. The CDR3, as DNA: TGCAGTGCTAGGGTAGGGAACACTGAAGCTTTCTTT. Encoded protein: CSARVGNTEAFF.

This clonotype was picked up one time. This rearrangement joins TRBV20-1 to TRBJ1-1; maybe TRBD1 (5 bases). This CDR3 has 15 amino acids. With 1 base removed from V and 4 bases from J, the gap between germline ends came to 16 bases. Per the germline V gene, CDR1 is DFQATT and CDR2 is SNEGSKA (reference sequence). This CDR3 reads CSARGTRERPTEAFF. Here the CDR3 DNA reads TGCAGTGCTAGAGGAACCAGGGAAAGGCCCACTGAAGCTTTCTTT.

CDR3: CASTQTGGWYGYTF. The DNA of the CDR3 is TGCGCCAGCACCCAGACAGGGGGCTGGTATGGCTACACCTTC. The rearrangement joins TRBV5-1 to TRBJ1-2, with TRBD1 matching 10 bases. Trimming at V came to 6 bases and at J to 5 bases, leaving 7 bases not matched to a gene. The CDR3 is 14 amino acids. Germline-derived CDR1 and CDR2 are SGHRS and YFSETQ.